A single T cell receptor beta chain is shown here with its context. Its cognate antigen is unknown. Sequencing was performed with immunoSEQ multiplex PCR; in TCRdb, only in-frame clones are kept and a portion is missing. There are about 72,000 clones in the sample; approximately 90% occur only once, and under 1.1% lies in the top ten. This record comes from a study of OX40 agonist ivuxolimab in advanced cancers. Points from the study as a whole: Both blood CD4+ and CD8+ T cells showed clonal growth by week 6 at 0.1 to 3.0 mg/kg.

The germline V gene has CDR1 MDHEN and CDR2 SYDVKM. Trimming removed 6 bases at V and 3 bases at J, with 12 bases between. The CDR3 extends over 14 amino acids. The receptor comes from an adult with an advanced solid tumor such as melanoma, head and neck, liver or kidney cancer. The specimen comprised CD4+ or CD8+ T cells sorted from blood, sampled in a trial of the OX40 agonist ivuxolimab. The gene calls are TRBV28 and TRBJ2-1, with D tentatively TRBD1 or TRBD2 (5 bases each). The CDR3 nucleotides are TGTGCCAGCAGCTACGGGACCCACTACAATGAGCAGTTCTTC. It codes for CASSYGTHYNEQFF.